A selection of T cell receptor beta chains follows, all from one sample in a study of OX40 agonist ivuxolimab in advanced cancers. Profiling relied on immunoSEQ multiplex PCR, and the TCRdb table lists in-frame clones only, not all of them. The repertoire consists of 70,000 to 90,000 clones, with around 86% occurring once and the leading ten covering roughly 8.6%. The sample in question was CD4+ or CD8+ T cells sorted from blood, obtained in a trial of the OX40 agonist ivuxolimab. These receptors came from an adult with an advanced solid tumor such as melanoma, head and neck, liver or kidney cancer. Each CDR3 is given with its conserved first and last residue. The D gene is left open where the match is weak. Clone sizes are given selectively: once, few, many, or a class where the clone is expanded.

cdr3_aa	cdr3_nt	j_call	v_call	d_call	clone_size
CASSDRGDRYTF	TGTGCCAGCAGTGACAGGGGTGATCGCTACACCTTC	TRBJ1-2	TRBV6-6	TRBD1	NA
CASSSRLRTTPGEQFF	TGTGCCAGCAGCTCACGGTTGCGGACGACCCCCGGTGAGCAGTTCTTC	TRBJ2-1	TRBV7-3	NA	NA
CASSFQDRGGRIF	TGTGCCAGCAGCTTCCAGGACAGGGGTGGGCGTATTTTT	TRBJ1-1	TRBV7-2	TRBD1	NA
CASSRTSGSADTQYF	TGTGCCAGCAGCCGAACTAGCGGGAGCGCAGATACGCAGTATTTT	TRBJ2-3	TRBV2	TRBD2	NA
CASRFDGHRGHEQYF	TGTGCAAGTCGCTTTGACGGTCACAGGGGACACGAGCAGTACTTC	TRBJ2-7	TRBV12-2	NA	NA
CASSQDLGVVDTQYF	TGTGCCAGCAGCCAAGATCTAGGGGTGGTAGATACGCAGTATTTT	TRBJ2-3	TRBV14	NA	NA
CASSQDHRGAYEQYF	TGTGCCAGCAGCCAAGATCACCGCGGGGCCTACGAGCAGTACTTC	TRBJ2-7	TRBV14	NA	NA
CASKGQGRNTIYF	TGTGCCAGCAAGGGACAGGGTAGAAACACCATATATTTT	TRBJ1-3	TRBV6-6	TRBD1	once
CASSYAGEEYF	TGTGCCAGCAGTTACGCGGGCGAGGAGTACTTC	TRBJ2-7	TRBV6-6	NA	NA
CASSSWTGSGNTEAFF	TGTGCCAGCAGTTCCTGGACAGGGAGTGGGAACACTGAAGCTTTCTTT	TRBJ1-1	TRBV28	TRBD1	NA
CASSVGRLAGTDTQYF	TGCGCCAGCAGCGTGGGAAGACTAGCAGGCACAGATACGCAGTATTTT	TRBJ2-3	TRBV5-1	TRBD2	NA
CASSEGVSPSGNTIYF	TGTGCCAGCAGTGAAGGAGTTTCACCCTCTGGAAACACCATATATTTT	TRBJ1-3	TRBV6-1	NA	NA
CASCEGYNEQFF	TGTGCCAGTTGCGAGGGCTACAATGAGCAGTTCTTC	TRBJ2-1	TRBV6-6	NA	NA
CASSQESGKSYEQYF	TGCGCCAGCAGCCAAGAGTCGGGGAAGAGCTACGAGCAGTACTTC	TRBJ2-7	TRBV4-1	NA	NA
CASSLGGAQETQYF	TGTGCCAGCAGCCTGGGCGGGGCACAAGAGACCCAGTACTTC	TRBJ2-5	TRBV5-4	NA	NA
CASRGVGAKNIQYF	TGTGCCAGCAGGGGCGTAGGTGCCAAAAACATTCAGTACTTC	TRBJ2-4	TRBV28	NA	NA
CASSKGVGGQASYEQYF	TGTGCCAGCAGCAAAGGGGTCGGAGGACAGGCCTCCTACGAGCAGTACTTC	TRBJ2-7	TRBV7-8	TRBD1	NA
CASSPGTSGRARTGELFF	TGTGCCAGCAGCCCGGGGACTAGCGGGAGGGCCAGGACCGGGGAGCTGTTTTTT	TRBJ2-2	TRBV5-4	TRBD2	few
CASTSGGLSSYEQYF	TGTGCCAGCACTAGCGGGGGGCTCAGCTCCTACGAGCAGTACTTC	TRBJ2-7	TRBV28	TRBD2	NA
CASSREGTGELFF	TGTGCCAGCAGCCGGGAAGGCACCGGGGAGCTGTTTTTT	TRBJ2-2	TRBV2	NA	few
CASSWGEGAGELFF	TGTGCCAGCAGTTGGGGGGAAGGAGCCGGGGAGCTGTTTTTT	TRBJ2-2	TRBV11-2	NA	NA
CASSLGGSRSYEQYF	TGCGCCAGCAGCTTGGGTGGCAGTAGGTCCTACGAGCAGTACTTC	TRBJ2-7	TRBV5-1	NA	NA
CASSLGRTNPNYGYTF	TGTGCCAGCAGCTTAGGCAGGACAAACCCTAACTATGGCTACACCTTC	TRBJ1-2	TRBV7-9	NA	NA
CASSQDGGGMGEQYF	TGTGCCAGCAGCCAAGATGGAGGGGGCATGGGCGAGCAGTACTTC	TRBJ2-7	TRBV4-2	NA	NA
CASSRDRDRDEQYF	TGTGCCAGCAGCCGTGACAGGGATCGCGACGAGCAGTACTTC	TRBJ2-7	TRBV6-1	TRBD1	NA
CASSPTGGMIPQHF	TGCGCCAGCAGCCCCACAGGGGGCATGATTCCCCAGCATTTT	TRBJ1-5	TRBV5-1	TRBD1	NA
CSVGLAGGSYNEQFF	TGCAGCGTTGGGCTAGCGGGAGGCTCCTACAATGAGCAGTTCTTC	TRBJ2-1	TRBV29-1	TRBD2	NA
CASSYLRGSSYNEQFF	TGTGCCAGCAGCTATTTGCGCGGGAGCTCCTACAATGAGCAGTTCTTC	TRBJ2-1	TRBV7-3	TRBD2	NA
CASSLEWGFGGELFF	TGTGCCAGCAGCTTAGAGTGGGGATTCGGCGGGGAGCTGTTTTTT	TRBJ2-2	TRBV7-2	NA	NA
CASSQGWAVTYEQYF	TGCGCCAGCAGCCAAGGCTGGGCGGTTACCTACGAGCAGTACTTC	TRBJ2-7	TRBV4-1	NA	NA